This TCR beta chain was recorded in a study of blood T cell repertoires in COVID-19 (dated by TCRdb to about 2020). Study-level background: Samples from collaborators originated in the United States, Italy and Spain and spanned both the acute and convalescent phases of COVID-19. The material from the prospective study consisted of cDNA or gDNA derived from T cells, B-cell-depleted T cells, or PBMCs. Deeply sampled blood TCRbeta repertoires from subjects exposed to, actively infected with, or recovered from COVID-19 were included in the dataset. A freely available public database, intended as a resource for researchers studying the immune response to SARS-CoV-2, is where the repertoires were released. The samples were drawn from two sources: the first 160 participants of the ongoing ImmuneRACE study, and 1,200 or so subjects contributed by 6 global collaborators. Sample metadata almost always included a de-identified subject ID, COVID-19 status, age in years and sex. Where available, HLA class I and class II types were taken from metadata supplied by the sample provider and were not determined by assay-based typing. Here is what the overall study found, with its caveats: How much clinical and demographic metadata was included differed by source and by participant, and the metadata was provided uncurated.

At one collaborating source in Seattle, patients were enrolled during active infection and were followed longitudinally through the course of disease. Each collaborating institution followed its own protocols to collect whole blood in K2EDTA tubes. For TCRbeta analysis, collaborator samples were shipped as frozen whole blood, as isolated PBMCs, or as DNA extracted from either sample type. There are 17 amino acids in the CDR3, from cysteine to phenylalanine inclusive. The retained sequence is limited to the CDR3, 51 bases, with the frame set at the first base. V loses 1 base, J loses 4 bases, and the germline ends lie 16 bases apart. CDR1 is given as SEHNR and CDR2 as FQNEAQ, both from the germline V gene (reference sequence). TCRbeta CDR3 regions were amplified from genomic DNA by means of the immunoSEQ Assay, a bias-controlled multiplex PCR. The paper's data handling went like this. The number of nucleated cells in each sample was estimated by amplification of reference gene primers within the assay. To quantify the absolute abundance of each unique TCRbeta CDR3 rearrangement, sequence reads were collapsed and filtered. For each sample, productive Simpson clonality was calculated as the square root of Simpson's diversity index across productive rearrangements. TCRdb took over this immuneACCESS table, retaining in-frame rearrangements with V and J assigned. Such tables are incomplete; in checked studies, under half of the missing clones stem from an unresolved V gene, and the remainder is unexplained. V, J and clone size reflect that table, while D and trimming were determined from the DNA. This sample holds about 76,000 clones; roughly 81% were observed only once. The ten biggest clones cover about 10% of the sample.

As concerns this clone: Its antigen is unknown. No much larger clonotype is one base removed from it; base qualities were not supplied.

This clonotype was obtained from a man aged 55 to 69 with COVID-19, enrolled during active disease. The sample comprised peripheral blood. The V gene is TRBV7-9 and the J gene is TRBJ1-4; tentative D gene TRBD1, with 5 bases matching. The CDR3 amino acid sequence is: CASSLVLGRARNEKLFF. The nucleotide sequence is TGTGCCAGCAGCTTAGTACTCGGCAGGGCCCGTAATGAAAAACTGTTTTTT.